The text below deals with one T cell receptor (beta chain). This sample was taken from a study of blood T cell repertoires in COVID-19. The overall study: Samples of COVID-19 (acute and convalescent) were obtained from the United States, Italy and Spain. From T cells, B-cell-depleted T cells, or PBMCs came the material, which was cDNA or gDNA.

In the authors' methods: Counts of nucleated cells, estimated from reference gene primer amplification, were obtained. The protocol was immunoSEQ multiplex PCR, while the TCRdb copy is restricted to in-frame clones and leaves out a portion. The V and J calls and clone size are taken from that table; D and trimming were inferred from the DNA. The table includes roughly 84,000 clones, around three quarters detected once. Input material: peripheral blood. The TCR was taken from a woman aged 45-59 years with acute or convalescent COVID-19.

Here the CDR3 DNA reads TGTGCCAGCAGCTTAATTGATGGGGGCATGAACACTGAAGCTTTCTTT. This codes for CASSLIDGGMNTEAFF. The chain is built from TRBV7-6 and TRBJ1-1; D perhaps matches TRBD1 (6 bases). Trimming stripped 2 bases from V and 0 bases from J, with 13 bases between. This CDR3 has 16 residues. In germline, CDR1 is SGHVS, CDR2 FNYEAQ.